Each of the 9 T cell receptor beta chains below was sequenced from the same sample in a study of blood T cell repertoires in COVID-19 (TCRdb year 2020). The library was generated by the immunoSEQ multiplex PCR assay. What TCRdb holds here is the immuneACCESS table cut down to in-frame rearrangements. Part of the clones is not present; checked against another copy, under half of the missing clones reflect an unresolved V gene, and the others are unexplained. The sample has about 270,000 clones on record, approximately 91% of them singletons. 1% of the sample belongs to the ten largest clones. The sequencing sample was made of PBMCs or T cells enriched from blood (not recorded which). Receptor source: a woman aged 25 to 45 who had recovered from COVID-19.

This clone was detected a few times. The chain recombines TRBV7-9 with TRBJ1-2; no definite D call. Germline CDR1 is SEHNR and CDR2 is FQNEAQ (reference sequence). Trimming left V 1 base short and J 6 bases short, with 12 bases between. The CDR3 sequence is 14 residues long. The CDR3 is CASSLGGGLDGYTF. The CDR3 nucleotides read TGTGCCAGCAGCTTAGGAGGCGGTTTGGATGGCTACACCTTC.

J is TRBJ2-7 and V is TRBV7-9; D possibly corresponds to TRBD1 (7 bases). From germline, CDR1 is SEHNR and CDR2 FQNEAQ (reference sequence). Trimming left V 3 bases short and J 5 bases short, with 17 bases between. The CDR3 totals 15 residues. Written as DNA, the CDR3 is TGTGCCAGCAGCTTGGGGGGACAGAGGGTCCACGAGCAGTACTTC. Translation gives CASSLGGQRVHEQYF. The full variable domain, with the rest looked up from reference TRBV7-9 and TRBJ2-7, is DTGVSQNPRHKITKRGQNVTFRCDPISEHNRLYWYRQTLGQGPEFLTYFQNEAQLEKSRLLSDRFSAERPKGSFSTLEIQRTEQGDSAMYLCASSLGGQRVHEQYFGPGTRLTVT.

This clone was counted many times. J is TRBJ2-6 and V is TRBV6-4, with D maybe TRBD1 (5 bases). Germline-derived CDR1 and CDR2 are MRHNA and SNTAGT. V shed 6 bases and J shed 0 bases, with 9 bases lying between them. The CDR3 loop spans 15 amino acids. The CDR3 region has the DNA TGTGCCAGCAGCCCGACAGTCTCTGGGGCCAACGTCCTGACTTTC. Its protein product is CASSPTVSGANVLTF.

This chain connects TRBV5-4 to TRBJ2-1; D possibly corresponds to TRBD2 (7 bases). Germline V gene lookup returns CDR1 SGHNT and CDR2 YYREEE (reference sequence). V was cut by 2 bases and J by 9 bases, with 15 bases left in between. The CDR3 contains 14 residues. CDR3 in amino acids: CASSFWGGASEQFF. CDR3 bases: TGTGCCAGCAGCTTCTGGGGGGGGGCTAGTGAGCAGTTCTTC.

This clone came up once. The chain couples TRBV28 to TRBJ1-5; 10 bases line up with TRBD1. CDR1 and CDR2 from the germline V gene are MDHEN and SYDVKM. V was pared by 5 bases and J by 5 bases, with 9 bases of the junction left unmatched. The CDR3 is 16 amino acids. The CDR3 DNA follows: TGTGCCAGCAGTCCACCGGGACAGGGGATGGATCAGCCCCAGCATTTT. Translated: CASSPPGQGMDQPQHF.

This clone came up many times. CDR3 DNA sequence: TGTGCCAGCAGCTTAGGGGGGCCGATGAACACTGAAGCTTTCTTT. It translates to CASSLGGPMNTEAFF. The rearrangement uses TRBV13 and TRBJ1-1; a possible D gene is TRBD1 (5 bases). Deletions cut 0 bases from V and 0 bases from J, with 8 bases between. The length of the CDR3 is 15 residues. Germline loops: CDR1 PRHDT, CDR2 FYEKMQ (reference sequence). Based on the CDR3 plus reference TRBV13 and TRBJ1-1, the full variable domain is AAGVIQSPRHLIKEKRETATLKCYPIPRHDTVYWYQQGPGQDPQFLISFYEKMQSDKGSIPDRFSAQQFSDYHSELNMSSLELGDSALYFCASSLGGPMNTEAFFGQGTRLTVV.

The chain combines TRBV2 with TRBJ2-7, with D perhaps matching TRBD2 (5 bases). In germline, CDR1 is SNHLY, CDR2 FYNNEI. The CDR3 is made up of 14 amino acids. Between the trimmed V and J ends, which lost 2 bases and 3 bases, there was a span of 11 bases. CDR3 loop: CASSELGLIYEQYF. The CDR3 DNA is TGTGCCAGCAGTGAATTAGGACTGATCTACGAGCAGTACTTC. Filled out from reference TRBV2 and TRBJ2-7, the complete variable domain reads EPEVTQTPSHQVTQMGQEVILRCVPISNHLYFYWYRQILGQKVEFLVSFYNNEISEKSEIFDDQFSVERPDGSNFTLKIRSTKLEDSAMYFCASSELGLIYEQYFGPGTRLTVT.

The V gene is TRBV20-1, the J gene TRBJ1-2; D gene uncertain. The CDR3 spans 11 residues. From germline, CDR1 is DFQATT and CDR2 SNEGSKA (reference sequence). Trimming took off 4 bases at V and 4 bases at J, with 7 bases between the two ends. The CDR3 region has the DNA TGCAGTGCTACACTCATCTATGGCTACACCTTC. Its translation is CSATLIYGYTF.

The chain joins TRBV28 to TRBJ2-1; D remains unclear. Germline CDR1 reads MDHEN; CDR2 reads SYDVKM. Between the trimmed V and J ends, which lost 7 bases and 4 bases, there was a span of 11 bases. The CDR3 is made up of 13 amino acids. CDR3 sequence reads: CASTAPPYNEQFF. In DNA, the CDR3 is TGTGCCAGCACTGCGCCCCCATACAATGAGCAGTTCTTC.